These 10 T cell receptor beta chains came from one sample sequenced in a study of shared T cell receptors in the human thymus. TCRdb keeps only in-frame clones here, not all; method: immunoSEQ multiplex PCR. Counted here are almost 550,000 clones, 75% to 80% occurring once; the ten biggest clones make up roughly 0.013%. The same specimen was also included in a second study, on human thymus T cells.

The sequencing input was thymocytes. These receptors all come from a boy under two years old with a congenital heart defect.

The J gene is TRBJ1-5, the V gene TRBV27, with D possibly TRBD1 on 6 matching bases. CDR3 size: 13 residues. V lost 8 bases and J 5 bases, leaving 13 bases between the germline ends. Germline CDR1 is MNHEY and CDR2 is SMNVEV (reference sequence). CDR3 nucleotides: TGTGCCAGCTCGGGGGGCGGAGATCAGCCCCAGCATTTT. Translated, it gives CASSGGGDQPQHF.

The chain links TRBV11-2 to TRBJ2-1, with D maybe TRBD2 (6 bases). Between the trimmed V and J ends, which lost 1 base and 8 bases, there was a span of 18 bases. CDR3 length: 16 residues. The germline V gene has CDR1 SGHAT and CDR2 FQNNGV. The CDR3 DNA sequence: TGTGCCAGCAGCTTAGCTCGGGACTCCACGGGGGATGAGCAGTTCTTC. It is translated as CASSLARDSTGDEQFF.

The genes are TRBV7-6 and TRBJ2-5, with TRBD2 matching 12 bases. The CDR3 loop spans 16 amino acids. Germline-derived CDR1 and CDR2 are SGHVS and FNYEAQ. Trimming at V came to 3 bases and at J to 5 bases, leaving 7 bases not matched to a gene. The CDR3 DNA reads as TGTGCCAGCAGCTTGGGCCGACTAGCGGGGGCGGAGACCCAGTACTTC. Amino acid sequence: CASSLGRLAGAETQYF.

The chain recombines TRBV27 with TRBJ2-1, with D tentatively TRBD1 (7 bases). Trimming removed 4 bases from V and 9 bases from J, with 19 bases in between. The length of the CDR3 is 15 residues. Germline V gene sequence: CDR1 MNHEY, CDR2 SMNVEV (reference sequence). Written as DNA, the CDR3 is TGTGCCAGCAGTTGGGGGGCGACAGGGACCGGTGAGCAGTTCTTC. It codes for CASSWGATGTGEQFF.

J is TRBJ1-2 and V is TRBV4-3, with TRBD1 as a possible D gene (6 bases). V lost 4 bases to trimming and J lost 9 bases, with 24 bases between them. There are 16 residues in the CDR3. Germline assignment: CDR1 LGHNA and CDR2 YSLEER. CDR3 protein: CASSPQTPAQGKSYTF. CDR3 nucleotides: TGCGCCAGCAGCCCTCAAACCCCGGCCCAGGGGAAGAGCTACACCTTC.

The V gene is TRBV30, the J gene TRBJ2-4; 8 bases align to TRBD1. V shed 7 bases, J shed 3 bases, and the junction held 11 bases outside the gene matches. Germline V gene data show CDR1 as GTSNPN and CDR2 as SVGIG (reference sequence). The CDR3 length is 15 residues. CDR3 protein: CASRGRGPSKNIQYF. Written as DNA, the CDR3 is TGTGCCTCAAGGGGCAGGGGGCCTAGCAAAAACATTCAGTACTTC.

The chain is built from TRBV28 and TRBJ2-1; unclear D gene. V dropped 3 bases and J dropped 4 bases, with 4 bases sitting between them. CDR3 length equals 12 residues. Germline V gives CDR1 MDHEN, CDR2 SYDVKM. The CDR3 here is CASSFPYNEQFF. Here the CDR3 DNA reads TGTGCCAGCAGTTTCCCTTACAATGAGCAGTTCTTC.

This rearrangement joins TRBV5-1 to TRBJ2-1; TRBD1 aligns across 8 bases. Germline V gene sequence: CDR1 SGHRS, CDR2 YFSETQ. CDR3 length: 18 amino acids. Trimming at V came to 0 bases and at J to 5 bases, leaving 13 bases not matched to a gene. The CDR3 coding sequence is TGCGCCAGCAGCTTGGCTGACAGGGGCACAATACGGGACAATGAGCAGTTCTTC. It is translated as CASSLADRGTIRDNEQFF.

The V and J genes are TRBV11-2 and TRBJ2-7; tentative D call: TRBD1 (5 bases). The V gene's germline CDR1 is SGHAT and CDR2 FQNNGV. This CDR3 region has 13 residues. Trimming shortened V by 3 bases and J by 3 bases, and 9 bases separated the two germline ends. CDR3 region: CASSLTALYEQYF. CDR3 nucleotide sequence: TGTGCCAGCAGCTTGACAGCCCTCTACGAGCAGTACTTC.

The chain links TRBV5-1 to TRBJ2-7; D gene unclear. The germline V and J ends were trimmed by 1 base and 2 bases, with 13 bases remaining between them. Germline values: CDR1 SGHRS, CDR2 YFSETQ. The CDR3 has 15 amino acids. As DNA, the CDR3 is TGCGCCAGCAGCTTGAGCATCGAAACGACCTACGAGCAGTACTTC. This gives the protein CASSLSIETTYEQYF.